The entry below describes one T cell receptor (beta chain). The antigen this receptor binds is unknown. No clone much larger than this one lies a single base away; base qualities are absent. Ficoll-Paque density gradient centrifugation was used to isolate PBMCs. The data were produced on an Illumina NovaSeq 6000. Using 5'RACE with constant-segment primers, TCRalpha and TCRbeta cDNA libraries were constructed, with sample barcodes and unique molecular identifiers added in the process. Trizol reagent was used to extract RNA from every sample. The libraries were amplified in two PCR steps, and the second step added a second sample barcode and Illumina TruSeq adapters. Sequencing of the libraries was done on an Illumina NovaSeq, producing 2 x 150 bp paired-end reads. Per the source publication's procedure: Reads were demultiplexed and collapsed into UMI-guided consensus sequences with migec v1.2.7. Using mixcr v2.1.11, UMI consensuses were aligned to TRA and TRB V and J templates and then assembled into clonotypes. A clonotype was counted as expanded or contracted only when both edgeR and NoisET called the clonotype significant, with the noise models trained on biological replicates. For edgeR calls, a false discovery rate-adjusted p below 0.01 and a log2 fold-change threshold of 1 were applied. As an exploratory analysis of dynamics, PCA with hierarchical clustering was applied to max-normalized trajectories of the 1000 most abundant clonotypes. Separately sequenced CD4+ and CD8+ repertoires were used to assign the CD4 or CD8 phenotype of responding clones. TCRdb applied fastp at Q25 and MiXCR to the public reads, then kept only in-frame beta chains. Entries are consolidated by CDR3 protein sequence, retaining the most common genes and DNA. TCRdb's processing, not the authors', yielded these V and J calls. The sample table records 92,000 or so distinct CDR3 sequences; over 12% of these occur just once. The leading ten clones occupy 39% of the sample.

This entry is derived from a study of T-cell memory formation after mild COVID-19 listed by TCRdb under 2021. As for the study more broadly: Most TCR sequence clusters were specific to one of the two donors. In a couple of donors, T-cell clones that expanded and contracted after mild COVID-19 were followed by sequencing TCRalpha and TCRbeta repertoires longitudinally. Two young, previously healthy adult volunteers, one female and one male, were included in the cohort. What the work shows at the level of the full study, not this receptor alone: SARS-CoV-2 specificity of the second-wave clones peaking on day 37 was not confirmed. Some responding clones were detected in pre-infection memory, suggesting pre-existing cross-reactive memory T cells joined the SARS-CoV-2 response. Balanced CD4/CD8 phenotypes were observed for clones contracting from day 15 to 85, whereas a bias towards CD4+ was observed for a second wave of clones expanding from day 15 to 37. Only a couple of mild cases were covered by the study, and larger cohorts that include severe cases with pre-infection samples were considered necessary. Contracting CD4+ clones appeared mostly in the CM and EM memory subsets, whereas CD8+ clones were enriched in EMRA.

The specimen was PBMCs or a T cell subset sorted from them (not recorded which). This clonotype was obtained from a man younger than 35 who had mild COVID-19 (a few samples of this study predate the infection). The sample titles of this study are shuffled in the database, so cell type and time point are left out; the donor was told from shared clones.

CDR3 protein: CASRPKGGYEQYF. The sequence in DNA is TGTGCCAGCAGACCCAAGGGGGGTTACGAGCAGTACTTC. Here the chain combines TRBV12-3 or TRBV12-4 and TRBJ2-7; the D gene is perhaps TRBD1 or TRBD2, as each covers 6 bases. Cut back by 6 bases and 4 bases, the V and J ends lie 13 bases apart. The CDR3 goes from the cysteine to the phenylalanine over 13 residues. Here the CDR3 DNA is all that survives: 39 bases in frame from base 1.